This TCR beta chain derives from a study of early stage breast cancer tumors (TCRdb year 2017). Notes on the research overall: Of the approximately 15 invasive breast tumors, approximately 11 were found to be estrogen receptor-positive, progesterone receptor-positive and HER2-negative. About 70% of the 12 ER+/PR+/HER2- tumors were invasive ductal carcinomas, while the other four were invasive lobular carcinomas. The average read coverage per sample was about 10-fold. A total of some 2.6 million templates, representing approximately 1,100,000 unique clonotypes, were detected across all samples.

The research as a whole found: Repertoires from blood and normal breast were more alike than repertoires from blood and tumor, and in about 85% of the 16 patients, comparing each tissue with blood separated tumor from normal. Compared with adjacent normal breast tissue, tumors had higher clonality and roughly 2.5-fold greater T cell density. Enriched TCRB sequences shared across patients were found to be mostly commonly generated sequences that were unlikely to play an important role in the tumor microenvironment. Because the cohort was small, analysis by tumor subtype was not possible. Chain pairing and functional markers such as CD4, CD8 and FOXP3 were missed by bulk genomic DNA sequencing of unsorted cells.

Unmatched junction bases come to 10, with V trimmed by 5 bases and J by 4 bases. From the cysteine through the phenylalanine, the CDR3 covers 15 amino acids. The CDR3 DNA has 45 bases and is translated from base 1. CDR1 and CDR2, per the germline V gene, are MNHEY and SVGAGI. Each sample was amplified as two independent genomic DNA replicates: 0.45 to 0.5 ug for blood and around 1.4 ug for tumor or normal breast. TCRB sequencing of genomic DNA was carried out with the ImmunoSeq Intro kit according to the manufacturer's instructions. The multiplex PCR ran for around 30 cycles using proprietary primers and spike-in control sequences for absolute quantification. Single-end 150-bp reads were used to sequence an 87-bp fragment covering the CDR3 and the flanking V and J genes. Each lane of an Illumina MiSeq running version 3.0 chemistry carried seven multiplexed samples, with two replicates apiece. On the study's bioinformatics: The vendor's proprietary pipeline processed the raw data and merged both replicates into a single result for each sample. To define clonotypes, the study grouped productive rearrangements that shared the V-gene family, CDR3 amino acid sequence and J-gene segment. Clonality was computed as 1 minus the normalized Shannon entropy (Pielou evenness) of TCRB abundances. To estimate T cell density, the total number of templates was divided by the number of input cells, which was inferred from the amount of DNA input. Recon, run with its default parameters, was used to estimate overall repertoire diversity and clonality. Clonotypes with over 0.1% abundance in tumor and at least 32-fold higher abundance in tumor than in normal breast were defined as tumor-enriched. TCRdb took over this immuneACCESS table, retaining in-frame rearrangements with V and J assigned. Such tables are incomplete; in checked studies, under half of the missing clones stem from an unresolved V gene, and the remainder is unexplained. V, J and clone size were drawn from that table, and D and trimming were deduced from the DNA. The sample yields some 11,000 clones; 75% to 85% were counted once. Roughly 13% of the sample is taken by the ten largest.

About 19-50 mg of tumor tissue was diced and typically yielded more than 2.5 ug of DNA. The study profiled bulk TCR beta-chain repertoires in matched peripheral blood, tumor and adjacent normal breast tissue taken from more than 15 patients with early-stage breast cancer. After resection, visually identified tumor tissue was excised and placed in prechilled RNAlater. Tumor tissue (about 19-55 mg) was diced and then homogenized with a TissueLyser II in RLTplus buffer containing beta-mercaptoethanol and antifoaming agent. The Qiagen AllPrep DNA/RNA Mini kit was used for genomic DNA extraction. Concerning this clone itself: Its specific antigen is unknown. Per-nucleotide qualities are absent, and no much larger clonotype sits a single base away.

The rearranged chain carries TRBV6-5 and TRBJ2-7; 8 bases in between match TRBD1. This receptor was taken from a person aged 65-85 years with breast cancer. Sequences were obtained from breast tumor tissue. CDR3 region: CASSTPGQGVYEQYF. The bases read TGTGCCAGCAGTACCCCCGGACAGGGCGTTTACGAGCAGTACTTC.